This T cell receptor beta chain originates from a study of blood T cells in healthy people across ages. It was with a sample-barcoded 5' primer and a J-beta primer mix that a second PCR of about 6 to 12 cycles was run. With 12 random nucleotides, a template-switch adaptor tagged each individual cDNA molecule. MiXCR, applied by TCRdb to the 5' RACE reads, yields one record per CDR3 protein. The top ten hold over 2% of the sample, which has about 1.8 million distinct CDR3 sequences, roughly 52% seen once. The TCR originated in a woman between 40 and 55 years old in good health. Sequenced material: blood.

This CDR3 is CATSRGGGVDQPQHF. CDR3 DNA: TGTGCCACCAGCAGGGGGGGAGGGGTCGATCAGCCCCAGCATTTT. This chain joins TRBV15 and TRBJ1-5; the D gene is possibly TRBD1 (5 bases). Germline loops: CDR1 LNHNV, CDR2 YYDKDF (reference sequence). Trimming pared 3 bases from V and 5 bases from J, leaving 14 bases between. The CDR3 runs to 15 residues.